Below are 14 T cell receptor beta chains sequenced from a single sample in a study of metastatic and nonmetastatic thyroid tumors. Patients had received no treatment of any kind before thyroid surgery. TCRdb reprocessed the PCR reads using MiXCR. The data contain around 20,000 clones, around 12% of them singletons. The source material was blood. Source of these receptors: a female donor with papillary thyroid cancer or a benign thyroid nodule (not recorded which). Some clones in this sample may be carry-over from other donors' samples.

This clone occurred many times. The chain is built from TRBV5-1 and TRBJ1-1, with 7 bases that match TRBD1. Trimming removed 4 bases from V and 5 bases from J; junction bases left unmatched: 5. The CDR3 consists of 13 residues. Germline lookup yields CDR1 SGHRS and CDR2 YFSETQ. The CDR3 nucleotides read TGCGCCAGCAGCACGACAGGGTGGACTGAAGCTTTCTTT. It specifies CASSTTGWTEAFF.

This clone is categorized as medium-sized. V and J are TRBV27 and TRBJ2-2; the D is unclear. This CDR3 region has 13 residues. Germline CDR1 is MNHEY and CDR2 is SMNVEV (reference sequence). Trimming removed 5 bases from V and 6 bases from J, with 10 bases in between. The CDR3 bases are TGTGCCAGCAGTCCCTACTTCGCCGGGGAGCTGTTTTTT. This translates into CASSPYFAGELFF.

Many counts were recorded for this clone. This rearrangement joins TRBV3-1 to TRBJ1-1; maybe TRBD1 (5 bases). Germline loops: CDR1 LGHDT, CDR2 YNNKEL (reference sequence). Trimming pared 6 bases from V and 2 bases from J, leaving 10 bases between. The CDR3 sequence is 13 residues long. The chain's CDR3 is CASRLGLNTEAFF. CDR3 nucleotides: TGTGCCAGCAGACTGGGACTTAACACTGAAGCTTTCTTT.

This clone occurred many times. This could be a read error, since a much larger clone is one nucleotide away. The chain links TRBV12-3 or TRBV12-4 to TRBJ1-3, with D perhaps matching TRBD1 (5 bases). The CDR3 is made up of 15 amino acids. Trimming cost V 2 bases and J 3 bases, with 11 bases left between them. The CDR3 spells CASSLKGWHGNTIYF. CDR3 sequence (DNA): TGTGCCAGCAGTTTAAAGGGGTGGCATGGAAACACCATATATTTT.

This clone has a count of ten or more. CDR3 coding DNA: TGTGCCAGCAGCAGGTGGACAGCAGATAATGAAAAACTGTTTTTT. Its translation: CASSRWTADNEKLFF. This chain joins TRBV11-2 and TRBJ1-4, with D possibly being TRBD1 (6 bases). Trimming took off 5 bases at V and 4 bases at J, with 14 bases between the two ends. The CDR3 totals 15 residues. Germline-derived CDR1 and CDR2 are SGHAT and FQNNGV.

This chain links TRBV5-5 with TRBJ2-7, with 13 bases matching TRBD2. The CDR3 totals 15 residues. J gave up 2 bases and V 3 bases, and 2 bases lay outside the gene matches. The germline V gene encodes CDR1 SGHKS and CDR2 YYEKEE (reference sequence). The CDR3 bases are TGTGCCAGCAGCTCTACTAGCGGGGGGGCCTACGAGCAGTACTTC. This encodes CASSSTSGGAYEQYF.

This clone was detected many times. V gene TRBV7-3 combines with J gene TRBJ2-3; 7 nucleotides agree with TRBD2. CDR1 is SGHTA and CDR2 is FQGTGA in the germline V gene. Trimming took 3 bases from V and 3 from J; bases not matched to a gene: 6. The CDR3 consists of 15 residues. CDR3 coding DNA: TGTGCCAGCAGCTTCGACGGGGGAGGGACAGATACGCAGTATTTT. Protein sequence: CASSFDGGGTDTQYF.

This clone was counted at least ten times. V usage is TRBV20-1 and J usage is TRBJ1-1; D is unresolved. This CDR3 comprises 14 residues. Germline loops: CDR1 DFQATT, CDR2 SNEGSKA (reference sequence). With 4 bases removed from V and 1 base from J, the gap between germline ends came to 13 bases. The chain's CDR3 is CSATPHRPNTEAFF. Here the CDR3 DNA reads TGCAGTGCTACACCACATCGACCGAACACTGAAGCTTTCTTT.

This clone was found many times. This chain uses TRBV7-1 with TRBJ2-3; 8 bases agree with TRBD2. TRBV7-1 is an ORF, and what it does is uncertain. With V trimmed by 3 bases and J by 0 bases, 14 bases remained unmatched. CDR3 length: 19 residues. The CDR3 bases are TGTGCCAGCAGCTCCCCCAATTCGGCTAGCGGGCCTAGCACAGATACGCAGTATTTT. Amino acids: CASSSPNSASGPSTDTQYF.

This clone occurred many times. V gene TRBV4-3 combines with J gene TRBJ1-3; TRBD1 matches 7 bases. CDR1 and CDR2 from the germline V gene are LGHNA and YSLEER. V lost 2 bases, J lost 4 bases, and 8 bases stayed unmatched. The CDR3 contains 16 residues. The CDR3 DNA sequence: TGCGCCAGCAGCCAATTGGAGGGGGCCTCGGGAAACACCATATATTTT. Residues: CASSQLEGASGNTIYF.

This clone was seen repeatedly, ten times or more. The CDR3 region is CSASKSVRHEQFF. For the CDR3, the DNA is TGCAGTGCCTCCAAGAGCGTTCGCCATGAGCAGTTCTTC. The chain uses TRBV20-1 and TRBJ2-1; D uncertain. Germline V gene lookup returns CDR1 DFQATT and CDR2 SNEGSKA (reference sequence). The V gene lost 6 bases and the J gene lost 8 bases, with 17 bases spanning the gap. CDR3 length equals 13 residues.

By frequency in the sample, this clone is medium-sized. This chain's CDR3 is CASSRQAFQTDYEQYF. CDR3 sequence (DNA): TGTGCCAGCAGTCGACAGGCCTTCCAAACCGACTACGAGCAGTACTTC. The chain has TRBV6-1 and TRBJ2-7; TRBD1 is a possible D gene (6 bases). The CDR3 runs 16 residues. V was clipped by 5 bases and J by 3 bases, with 20 bases between them. In germline, CDR1 is MNHNS, CDR2 SASEGT.

The chain recombines TRBV18 with TRBJ2-2; D uncertain. The CDR3 runs to 15 residues. The V gene lost 3 bases and the J gene lost 2 bases, with 10 bases spanning the gap. Germline lookup yields CDR1 KGHSH and CDR2 LQKENI. CDR3 bases: TGTGCCAGCTCACCCAACAGTGGTAACACCGGGGAGCTGTTTTTT. This encodes CASSPNSGNTGELFF.

This clone was counted many times. This chain joins TRBV9 and TRBJ2-7, with D unclear. V was clipped by 1 base and J by 2 bases, with 10 bases between them. The V gene's germline CDR1 is SGDLS and CDR2 YYNGEE. This CDR3 contains 14 residues. The CDR3 DNA sequence: TGTGCCAGCAGCGTAACCCCGGGCACCTACGAGCAGTACTTC. Its translation is CASSVTPGTYEQYF.